What follows are 18 T cell receptor beta chains derived from one specimen sequenced in a study of blood T cell repertoires in COVID-19. TCRdb's copy holds only in-frame clones and misses some; the assay was immunoSEQ multiplex PCR. The table lists about 260,000 clones, 84% of them singletons. The material sequenced was peripheral blood. The receptors originated from a middle-aged woman who had recovered from COVID-19.

CDR3 protein: CATAGAVKNEQFF. In DNA form, the CDR3 reads TGTGCCACCGCAGGGGCGGTTAAGAATGAGCAGTTCTTC. The gene calls are TRBV24-1 and TRBJ2-1; perhaps TRBD1 as D (6 bases). The CDR3 spans 13 residues. CDR1 and CDR2 from the germline V gene are KGHDR and SFDVKD. V dropped 9 bases and J dropped 7 bases, with 15 bases sitting between them.

The V gene is TRBV5-1, the J gene TRBJ1-5, with a weak D call TRBD1 (6 bases). Germline V gene lookup returns CDR1 SGHRS and CDR2 YFSETQ. Trimming stripped 0 bases from V and 6 bases from J, with 13 bases between. The CDR3 consists of 15 residues. Written as DNA, the CDR3 is TGCGCCAGCAGCTTGGGAGGACAGAGGTCTCAGCCCCAGCATTTT. This codes for CASSLGGQRSQPQHF.

The chain uses TRBV2 and TRBJ1-5; TRBD1 agrees at 11 bases. Germline V gene lookup returns CDR1 SNHLY and CDR2 FYNNEI. The CDR3 runs 14 residues. The V segment lost 7 bases and the J segment 7 bases; nucleotides outside the gene matches: 6. DNA of the CDR3: TGTGCCAGCACCGGACAGGGGGCCGGACAGCCCCAGCATTTT. Translating gives CASTGQGAGQPQHF.

The chain recombines TRBV5-1 with TRBJ2-2; 7 bases map to TRBD1. Germline V lookup: CDR1 SGHRS, CDR2 YFSETQ. The CDR3 length is 16 residues. V shed 3 bases and J 5 bases; nucleotides not matched to a gene: 10. The CDR3 DNA follows: TGCGCCAGCAGCTACGGCCTAGGGGGCCGAACCGGGGAGCTGTTTTTT. It encodes CASSYGLGGRTGELFF. The variable domain in full, with the rest retrieved from reference TRBV5-1 and TRBJ2-2, is KAGVTQTPRYLIKTRGQQVTLSCSPISGHRSVSWYQQTPGQGLQFLFEYFSETQRNKGNFPGRFSGRQFSNSRSEMNVSTLELGDSALYLCASSYGLGGRTGELFFGEGSRLTVL.

The chain employs TRBV7-9 and TRBJ1-1; TRBD1 agrees at 9 bases. The CDR3 is 14 residues long. The germline CDR1 and CDR2 sequences are SEHNR and FQNEAQ (reference sequence). V dropped 2 bases and J dropped 8; count of bases not matched to a gene: 6. This chain's CDR3 is CASSLNQQGAEAFF. In DNA form, the CDR3 reads TGTGCCAGCAGCTTAAATCAACAGGGGGCGGAAGCTTTCTTT.

V is TRBV24-1 and J is TRBJ2-1; no clear D gene. CDR1 and CDR2 (germline): KGHDR, SFDVKD. The CDR3 has 13 residues. V shed 1 base and J shed 9 bases, with 9 bases lying between them. The CDR3 protein is CATSDLAGLEQFF. CDR3 DNA: TGTGCCACCAGTGATTTAGCTGGTCTTGAGCAGTTCTTC.

The chain joins TRBV5-1 to TRBJ1-2; possibly TRBD1 for D (5 bases). Germline CDR1 and CDR2: SGHRS and YFSETQ. The CDR3 sequence is 15 residues long. The germline V and J ends were trimmed by 5 bases and 4 bases, with 18 bases remaining between them. The CDR3 DNA sequence: TGCGCCAGCAGACAATACGGTGAAGGGGTCTATGGCTACACCTTC. Translating it yields CASRQYGEGVYGYTF.

This clone has a handful of counts. V gene TRBV3-1 (or the pseudogene TRBV3-2) combines with J gene TRBJ1-1, with 11 bases identical to TRBD1. The CDR3 is made up of 16 amino acids. The germline CDR1 and CDR2 sequences are LGHDT and YNNKEL (reference sequence). Losses at the gene ends were 4 bases for V and 5 bases for J; bases not matched to a gene: 9. CDR3: CASSPGTGGFGTEAFF. CDR3 coding DNA: TGTGCCAGCAGCCCCGGGACAGGGGGATTTGGGACTGAAGCTTTCTTT.

J is TRBJ2-1 and V is TRBV24-1; 10 bases map to TRBD2. In germline, CDR1 is KGHDR, CDR2 SFDVKD. CDR3 size: 14 residues. After removal of 6 bases from V and 5 bases from J, the junction contained 3 bases not matched to a gene. The CDR3 here is CATSSSGGHNEQFF. The DNA for the CDR3 is TGTGCCACCAGTAGTAGCGGGGGGCACAATGAGCAGTTCTTC.

J is TRBJ2-2 and V is TRBV28; D remains unclear. Per germline, CDR1 MDHEN and CDR2 SYDVKM. Deletions cut 11 bases from V and 0 bases from J, with 10 bases between. CDR3 length: 13 residues. CDR3 sequence: CACKQTNTGELFF. The CDR3 nucleotides read TGTGCCTGCAAACAGACGAACACCGGGGAGCTGTTTTTT.

This clone showed up just once. The chain carries TRBV28 and TRBJ1-5; D unclear. V dropped 2 bases and J dropped 0 bases, with 14 bases sitting between them. Germline CDR1 is MDHEN and CDR2 is SYDVKM. The CDR3 is made up of 17 amino acids. CDR3 sequence reads: CASSLPRGSYSNQPQHF. In DNA, the CDR3 is TGTGCCAGCAGTTTACCCCGGGGAAGTTATAGCAATCAGCCCCAGCATTTT.

The V call is TRBV2, the J call TRBJ2-2; TRBD1 agrees at 8 bases. V gave up 6 bases and J gave up 6 bases; unmatched junction bases: 12. Per the germline V gene, CDR1 is SNHLY and CDR2 is FYNNEI. This CDR3 comprises 16 residues. The CDR3 spells CASRNRQGPLAGELFF. The DNA of the CDR3 is TGTGCCAGCAGGAACAGACAGGGGCCCCTTGCCGGGGAGCTGTTTTTT. Together with reference TRBV2 and TRBJ2-2, the CDR3 gives the full variable domain: EPEVTQTPSHQVTQMGQEVILRCVPISNHLYFYWYRQILGQKVEFLVSFYNNEISEKSEIFDDQFSVERPDGSNFTLKIRSTKLEDSAMYFCASRNRQGPLAGELFFGEGSRLTVL.

This clone was detected only once. The chain employs TRBV20-1 and TRBJ2-7; the D gene is possibly TRBD1 (5 bases). Germline CDR1 is DFQATT and CDR2 is SNEGSKA (reference sequence). V was cut by 3 bases and J by 2 bases, with 17 bases left in between. The CDR3 extends over 15 amino acids. The chain's CDR3 is CSASFLQGLTYEQYF. The CDR3 coding sequence is TGCAGTGCTAGTTTTCTTCAGGGTCTGACCTACGAGCAGTACTTC.

V gene TRBV5-1 combines with J gene TRBJ2-5, with TRBD1 identical over 8 bases. Looked up from germline, CDR1 is SGHRS and CDR2 is YFSETQ. The CDR3 consists of 14 residues. Trimming took 4 bases from V and 4 from J; bases not matched to a gene: 6. In nucleotides, the CDR3 is TGCGCCAGCAGCGGGTGGACAGGGTTAGAGACCCAGTACTTC. As protein: CASSGWTGLETQYF.

The V gene is TRBV6-5, the J gene TRBJ2-7, with 8 bases matching TRBD1. V lost 7 bases to trimming and J lost 3 bases; unmatched junction nucleotides: 5. Per germline, CDR1 MNHEY and CDR2 SVGAGI. This CDR3 has 13 residues. CDR3 sequence reads: CASTGTGGYEQYF. DNA of the CDR3: TGTGCCAGCACGGGTACAGGGGGCTACGAGCAGTACTTC.

This chain uses TRBV7-9 with TRBJ2-1; no reliable D call. The CDR3 length is 15 residues. Germline CDR1 is SEHNR and CDR2 is FQNEAQ (reference sequence). V lost 1 base and J lost 2, with 9 bases in between. CDR3 nucleotide sequence: TGTGCCAGCAGCTTAGTCGCGGCGGCCTACAATGAGCAGTTCTTC. Translating it yields CASSLVAAAYNEQFF.

V usage is TRBV18 and J usage is TRBJ1-1; TRBD1 matches 10 bases. CDR1 KGHSH and CDR2 LQKENI come from the germline V gene. This CDR3 contains 15 residues. Germline trimming cut 2 bases from V and 7 bases from J; bases unmatched to any gene: 7. CDR3: CASSPWDRGVGEAFF. The CDR3 DNA is TGTGCCAGCTCACCATGGGACAGGGGCGTGGGTGAAGCTTTCTTT.

This clone appeared once. The V call is TRBV27, the J call TRBJ2-7, with 7 bases lining up with TRBD1. Germline assignment: CDR1 MNHEY and CDR2 SMNVEV (reference sequence). With 6 bases clipped from V and 0 bases from J, the junction kept 5 bases outside the gene matches. The CDR3 is 14 residues long. Written as DNA, the CDR3 is TGTGCCAGCAGGGAGACAGGGAGCTCCTACGAGCAGTACTTC. Translated, it gives CASRETGSSYEQYF.